This TCR beta chain was recorded in a study of blood T cell repertoires in COVID-19 (dated by TCRdb to about 2020). Broadly, across the study: Collaborator samples came from the United States, Italy and Spain and covered acute and convalescent phases of COVID-19. The prospective study material was composed of cDNA or gDNA derived from T cells, B-cell-depleted T cells, or PBMCs. Deeply sampled blood TCRbeta repertoires from subjects exposed to, actively infected with, or recovered from COVID-19 were included in the dataset. The repertoires were released in a freely available public database intended as a resource for research on the immune response to SARS-CoV-2. The samples were drawn from the first 160 participants of the ongoing ImmuneRACE study and from 950 to 1,500 subjects provided by 6 global collaborators. The sample metadata nearly always contained a de-identified subject ID, COVID-19 status, age in years and sex. HLA class I and class II types, where available, came from metadata supplied by the sample provider rather than from assay-based typing. The study at large found these results: Clinical and demographic metadata were provided uncurated, with the amount varying by source and participant.

TCRbeta CDR3 regions were amplified from genomic DNA using the immunoSEQ Assay, a bias-controlled multiplex PCR. In the paper's pipeline: Within the assay, amplification of reference gene primers was used to estimate how many nucleated cells each sample contained. To quantify the absolute abundance of each unique TCRbeta CDR3 rearrangement, sequence reads were collapsed and filtered. For each sample, productive Simpson clonality was calculated as the square root of Simpson's diversity index over productive rearrangements. Sourced from immuneACCESS, this table was stored by TCRdb with only in-frame sequences that have V and J called. A share of the clones is absent; for the studies checked, an unresolved V gene accounts for under half, and the remainder has no known explanation. The V and J calls and the clone size are those of that table, but D and trimming were determined from the DNA. This sample is represented by about 25,000 clones; approximately 89% of them were singletons. The ten largest clones capture around 4.6% of the sample.

Collaborating institutions collected whole blood in K2EDTA tubes following their own protocols. For TCRbeta analysis, collaborators shipped samples as frozen whole blood, isolated PBMCs, or DNA extracted from either of those sample types. For this chain, trimming is 6 bases at the V end and 5 bases at the J end, and the number of junction bases without a gene match is 11. The CDR3 starts with the cysteine, ends with the phenylalanine, and has 14 residues. Left in the record is the CDR3 DNA by itself, 42 bases read in frame from the first base. CDR1 and CDR2 (SQVTM, ANQGSEA) derive from the germline V gene. Notes on this clone: Its antigen is not yet known. Per-nucleotide qualities are absent, and no much larger clonotype sits a single base away.

This clonotype was obtained from a man aged 50-60 years with active COVID-19. The chain was built from TRBV29-1 and TRBJ2-5; 8 central bases correspond to TRBD2. The specimen sequenced was peripheral blood. The CDR3 has the sequence CSVAGGQKGETQYF. The DNA is TGCAGCGTCGCGGGGGGCCAGAAAGGGGAGACCCAGTACTTC.